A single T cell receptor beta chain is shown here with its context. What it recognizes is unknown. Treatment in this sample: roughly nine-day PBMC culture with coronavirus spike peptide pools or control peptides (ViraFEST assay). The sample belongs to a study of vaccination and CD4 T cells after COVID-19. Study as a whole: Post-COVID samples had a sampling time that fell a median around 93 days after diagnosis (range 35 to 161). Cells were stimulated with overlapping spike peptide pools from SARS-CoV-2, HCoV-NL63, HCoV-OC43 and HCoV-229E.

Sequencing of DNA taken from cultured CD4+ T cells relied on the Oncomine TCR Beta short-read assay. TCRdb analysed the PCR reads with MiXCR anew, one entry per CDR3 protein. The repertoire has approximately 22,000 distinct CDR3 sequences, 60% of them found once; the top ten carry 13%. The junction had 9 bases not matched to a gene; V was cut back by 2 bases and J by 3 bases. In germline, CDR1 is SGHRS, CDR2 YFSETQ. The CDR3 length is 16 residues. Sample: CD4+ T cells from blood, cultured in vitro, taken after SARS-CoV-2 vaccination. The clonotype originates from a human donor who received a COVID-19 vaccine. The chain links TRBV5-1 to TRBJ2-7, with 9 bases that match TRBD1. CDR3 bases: TGCGCCAGCAGCTTTAGGGAGCGACAGGGGGGCTACGAGCAGTACTTC. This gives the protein CASSFRERQGGYEQYF.